A selection of T cell receptor beta chains follows, all from one sample in a study of beta chain features in type 1 diabetes. TCRdb's copy holds only in-frame clones and misses some; the assay was immunoSEQ multiplex PCR. This repertoire shows a few hundred thousand clones, over 8.5% found once; its top ten account for just under 0.035%. Sequencing used naive CD4+ T cells from blood. The receptors originated from a woman between 18 and 30 years old in good health. The conserved cysteine and the conserved F or W are not part of the CDR3 here. The D gene is left open where the match is weak.

>TRBD1|TRBV27|TRBJ1-4
ASSWDRVPNEKLF
>TRBD2|TRBV5-1|TRBJ2-1
ASSSGLAGYNEQF
>TRBD2|TRBV5-6|TRBJ2-7
ASSLALAGGYEQY
>.|TRBV5-1|TRBJ2-7
ASSSMTSSYEQY
>TRBD1|TRBV5-4|TRBJ1-2
ASSPGTGQGSDGYT
>TRBD1|TRBV6-5|TRBJ1-5
ASSRGADQPQH
>.|TRBV6-5|TRBJ2-3
ASSYSYGTSTDTQY
>TRBD2|TRBV13|TRBJ2-2
ASSWGLAGANTGELF
>TRBD1|TRBV5-1|TRBJ2-1
ASSTGQGLYEQF
>TRBD2|TRBV30|TRBJ2-2
AWGLAGVFTGELF
>TRBD2|TRBV15|TRBJ2-7
ATSSELAGSSYEQY
>TRBD2|TRBV5-1|TRBJ2-7
ASSSRSGSQYEQY
>.|TRBV9|TRBJ2-1
ASSVELSRGGGGYNEQF
>TRBD2|TRBV30|TRBJ2-3
AWSVRLREGGKDTQY
>TRBD2|TRBV19|TRBJ2-1
ASKERLAAYEQF
>.|TRBV7-6|TRBJ1-4
ASSPRGGGPNEKLF
>TRBD2|TRBV7-2|TRBJ2-2
ASSLGGVPNTGELF
>.|TRBV6-5|TRBJ1-5
ASNHRGNGNQPQH
>TRBD1|TRBV7-2|TRBJ1-5
ASSLLMEGAGNQPQH
>.|TRBV7-9|TRBJ2-7
ASSRGKQGDYEQY
>.|TRBV11-3|TRBJ1-1
ASSRGDDTEAF
>TRBD2|TRBV5-4|TRBJ2-2
ASSLGRTRGVDGELF
>.|TRBV5-1|TRBJ2-3
ASSTGQERLGTDTQY
>TRBD1|TRBV9|TRBJ2-1
ASSAQGARNEQF
>.|TRBV4-2|TRBJ1-2
ASSQANLRQSERDGYT
>TRBD2|TRBV9|TRBJ2-5
ASSWTSGELETQY
>TRBD2|TRBV28|.
ASSPPGLLYEQY
>.|TRBV30|TRBJ1-2
AWRDLVGPNYGYT
>TRBD1|TRBV5-4|TRBJ2-7
ASSSTLTGGAGYEQY
>.|TRBV6-1|TRBJ2-7
ASSVTGSTYEQY
>TRBD2|TRBV5-4|TRBJ2-7
ASSFAGGYEQY
>TRBD1|TRBV27|TRBJ2-2
ASRPQGGYWTGELF
>.|TRBV6-1|TRBJ2-5
ASSLKETQY
>.|TRBV9|TRBJ2-7
ASSVAAVPGEQY
>.|TRBV19|TRBJ2-7
ASSTSRGSYEQY
>.|TRBV19|TRBJ2-7
ASSIAVGSVYEQY
>.|TRBV5-1|TRBJ1-1
ASSSTESNTEAF
>TRBD1|TRBV30|TRBJ1-5
ACGQGIGQPQH
>TRBD2|TRBV4-1|TRBJ2-5
ASSQDGSSGSPETQY
>TRBD2|TRBV15|TRBJ2-3
ATSRTSGARTDTQY
>TRBD2|TRBV7-2|TRBJ2-1
ASSPQLAGGNNEQF
>TRBD1|TRBV5-1|TRBJ2-5
ASSSGRTGQETQY
>.|TRBV7-3|TRBJ2-5
ASSPYPIETQY
>.|TRBV28|TRBJ1-4
ASSNHQGGDEKLF
>.|TRBV4-1|TRBJ1-5
ASSQDSGYQPQH